Shown below are 20 T cell receptor beta chains from a single sample sequenced in a study of technical replicates of blood from a few donors (dated by TCRdb to between 2016 and 2019). Receptor amplification or capture employed the immunoSEQ multiplex PCR assay. Sourced from immuneACCESS, this table was stored by TCRdb with only in-frame sequences that have V and J called. A share of the clones is absent; for the studies checked, an unresolved V gene accounts for under half, and the remainder has no known explanation. The sample table holds more than 90,000 clones, of which approximately 95% were seen once. 0.34% of the sample rests with the top ten. The sequenced sample consisted of T cells isolated from PBMCs. Receptors originate from a human donor in good health.

This chain joins TRBV11-2 and TRBJ2-7, with TRBD1 as a possible D gene (5 bases). Deletions cut 5 bases from V and 9 bases from J, with 11 bases between. Germline V lookup: CDR1 SGHAT, CDR2 FQNNGV. This CDR3 has 11 amino acids. CDR3 loop: CASSGGAGQYF. For the CDR3, the DNA is TGTGCCAGCAGCGGTGGGGCTGGGCAGTACTTC.

This chain connects TRBV7-3 to TRBJ2-3, with 9 bases lining up with TRBD2. Germline V gene lookup returns CDR1 SGHTA and CDR2 FQGTGA. The CDR3 totals 19 residues. V was clipped by 0 bases and J by 2 bases; unmatched bases: 12. DNA of the CDR3: TGTGCCAGCAGCTTAACCTTTTGGGCGACTAGCGGAAACACAGATACGCAGTATTTT. The encoded protein is CASSLTFWATSGNTDTQYF.

The chain couples TRBV28 to TRBJ2-1; 10 positions match TRBD1. The V and J ends lost 5 bases and 3 bases, in that order; junction bases with no gene match: 25. Germline V lookup: CDR1 MDHEN, CDR2 SYDVKM. The CDR3 is 22 amino acids. The CDR3 here is CASSNHKPGQGSEIPNYNEQFF. In DNA form, the CDR3 reads TGTGCCAGCAGTAACCACAAGCCGGGACAGGGGTCAGAGATTCCCAACTACAATGAGCAGTTCTTC.

The V gene is TRBV6-5, the J gene TRBJ2-1; possibly TRBD2 for D (7 bases). Trimming stripped 7 bases from V and 2 bases from J, with 12 bases between. Germline V lookup: CDR1 MNHEY, CDR2 SVGAGI. The CDR3 has 14 residues. CDR3 amino acids: CASKKGGAYNEQFF. For the CDR3, the DNA is TGTGCCAGCAAGAAGGGGGGGGCCTACAATGAGCAGTTCTTC.

The V gene is TRBV6-5, the J gene TRBJ2-7; the D gene is possibly TRBD2 (6 bases). This CDR3 has 13 amino acids. Trimming pared 7 bases from V and 1 base from J, leaving 11 bases between. CDR1 and CDR2 from the germline V gene are MNHEY and SVGAGI. The CDR3 nucleotides read TGTGCCAGCAAACTGGGACTGTCCTACGAGCAGTACTTC. As protein: CASKLGLSYEQYF.

The chain's CDR3 is CASAIRGSSYEQYF. CDR3 coding DNA: TGCGCCAGCGCGATCCGCGGGAGCTCCTACGAGCAGTACTTC. The genes are TRBV4-1 and TRBJ2-7, with 7 bases that match TRBD2. With 8 bases clipped from V and 0 bases from J, the junction kept 7 bases outside the gene matches. This CDR3 spans 14 amino acids. The germline gives CDR1 MGHRA, CDR2 YSYEKL.

V is TRBV7-7 and J is TRBJ2-2, with 11 bases fitting TRBD2. CDR3 length equals 16 residues. V shed 5 bases and J 5 bases; nucleotides not matched to a gene: 7. Germline V lookup: CDR1 SSHAT, CDR2 FNYEAQ (reference sequence). Here the CDR3 reads CASSLAASGRTGELFF. CDR3 bases: TGTGCCAGCAGCCTGGCAGCTAGCGGGAGGACCGGGGAGCTGTTTTTT.

The chain carries TRBV28 and TRBJ1-5, with D unclear. V was clipped by 3 bases and J by 5 bases, with 11 bases between them. The CDR3 spans 14 residues. Germline V lookup: CDR1 MDHEN, CDR2 SYDVKM. CDR3 loop: CASSFPGSDQPQHF. DNA for the CDR3: TGTGCCAGCAGTTTTCCCGGGAGCGATCAGCCCCAGCATTTT.

V gene TRBV7-2 combines with J gene TRBJ2-4, with TRBD2 as a possible D gene (5 bases). Germline CDR1 reads SGHTA; CDR2 reads FQGNSA. V lost 6 bases and J 2 bases, leaving 11 bases between the germline ends. The CDR3 contains 14 residues. CDR3 amino acids: CASRDSRTKNIQYF. CDR3 coding DNA: TGTGCCAGCAGGGACTCCAGAACCAAAAACATTCAGTACTTC.

This chain joins TRBV2 and TRBJ1-2; possibly TRBD1 for D (5 bases). CDR3 length: 15 amino acids. Trimming removed 7 bases at V and 3 bases at J, with 18 bases between. In germline, CDR1 is SNHLY, CDR2 FYNNEI. The CDR3 region is CASNSWSQGDYGYTF. CDR3 in DNA: TGTGCCAGCAATTCCTGGAGTCAAGGGGACTATGGCTACACCTTC.

The chain couples TRBV6-5 to TRBJ2-1; 8 bases fit TRBD1. The trim removed 6 bases at V and 4 bases at J, leaving 8 bases unmatched. Germline V lookup: CDR1 MNHEY, CDR2 SVGAGI. This CDR3 has 15 amino acids. CDR3 protein: CASSLSGGIYNEQFF. CDR3 nucleotides: TGTGCCAGCAGCCTCTCAGGGGGCATATACAATGAGCAGTTCTTC.

The chain's CDR3 is CASSPRGDTQYF. The CDR3, as DNA: TGTGCCAGCAGCCCCCGGGGGGATACGCAGTATTTT. This chain uses TRBV7-9 with TRBJ2-3, with D tentatively TRBD2 (6 bases). The CDR3 consists of 12 residues. Germline V CDR1 and CDR2: SEHNR, FQNEAQ (reference sequence). Trimming pared 5 bases from V and 6 bases from J, leaving 9 bases between.

This chain joins TRBV10-3 and TRBJ1-5; D remains unclear. The CDR3 totals 15 residues. Per the germline V gene, CDR1 is ENHRY and CDR2 is SYGVKD. V lost 0 bases, J lost 7 bases, and 13 bases lay in between. The CDR3 nucleotides read TGTGCCATCAGTGAGTCGAATACGGGTAACCAGCCCCAGCATTTT. Translated, it gives CAISESNTGNQPQHF.

The V call is TRBV6-5, the J call TRBJ1-1; tentative D call: TRBD1 (5 bases). Trimming took off 2 bases at V and 3 bases at J, with 13 bases between the two ends. The germline V gene encodes CDR1 MNHEY and CDR2 SVGAGI. This CDR3 contains 15 residues. The CDR3, as DNA: TGTGCCAGCAGTTACATAAACAGGAAACACACTGAAGCTTTCTTT. Protein sequence: CASSYINRKHTEAFF.

This sequence joins TRBV28 and TRBJ1-1; 7 nucleotides agree with TRBD1. V trimming: 6 bases; J trimming: 4 bases; junction bases outside the gene matches: 8. Germline loops: CDR1 MDHEN, CDR2 SYDVKM. This CDR3 has 14 residues. Here the CDR3 DNA reads TGTGCCAGCAGGTCCCCGGGACAGTTCACTGAAGCTTTCTTT. Protein: CASRSPGQFTEAFF.

The rearrangement uses TRBV21-1 and TRBJ1-5. TRBV21-1 is labeled a pseudogene. This CDR3 is built from 15 residues. CDR3 nucleotides: TGTGCCAGCAGCAAAAATGGGCGGGTGGATCAGCCCCAGCATTTT. Its translation: CASSKNGRVDQPQHF.

The chain joins TRBV25-1 to TRBJ2-7; 8 bases are shared with TRBD1. V shed 5 bases and J 1 base; nucleotides not matched to a gene: 4. CDR1 is MGHDK and CDR2 is SYGVNS in the germline V gene. The CDR3 has 14 residues. CDR3 sequence (DNA): TGTGCCAGCAGTAACCGGGACAGGTCCTACGAGCAGTACTTC. Amino acid sequence: CASSNRDRSYEQYF.

The rearrangement uses TRBV2 and TRBJ2-5, with 7 bases aligning to TRBD1. V trimming: 5 bases; J trimming: 1 base; junction bases outside the gene matches: 1. Germline V gene lookup returns CDR1 SNHLY and CDR2 FYNNEI. The CDR3 runs 13 residues. CDR3 DNA sequence: TGTGCCAGCAGTCGGGACAGCCAAGAGACCCAGTACTTC. Translated, it gives CASSRDSQETQYF.

The J gene is TRBJ2-3, the V gene TRBV28; tentative D call: TRBD1 (5 bases). CDR1 and CDR2 from the germline V gene are MDHEN and SYDVKM. This CDR3 region has 13 residues. Trimming pared 7 bases from V and 2 bases from J, leaving 10 bases between. The CDR3 sequence is CASIYRFTDTQYF. In nucleotides, the CDR3 is TGTGCCAGCATATACAGGTTCACAGATACGCAGTATTTT.

V gene TRBV28 combines with J gene TRBJ2-2; 7 bases are shared with TRBD2. V dropped 6 bases and J dropped 7; count of bases not matched to a gene: 11. The CDR3 contains 15 residues. Germline V gives CDR1 MDHEN, CDR2 SYDVKM. The CDR3: CASSPTSAGHGELFF. The CDR3 coding sequence is TGTGCCAGCAGCCCTACTAGCGCTGGTCACGGGGAGCTGTTTTTT.